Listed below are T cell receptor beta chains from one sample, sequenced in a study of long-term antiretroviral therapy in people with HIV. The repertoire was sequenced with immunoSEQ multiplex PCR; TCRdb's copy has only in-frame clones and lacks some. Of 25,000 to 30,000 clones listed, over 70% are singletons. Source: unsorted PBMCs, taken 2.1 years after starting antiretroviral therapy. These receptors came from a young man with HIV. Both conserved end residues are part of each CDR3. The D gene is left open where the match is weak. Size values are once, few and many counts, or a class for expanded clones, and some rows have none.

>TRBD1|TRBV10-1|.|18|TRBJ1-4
TGCGCCAGCAGTGACGTGGAAAGGGTCCACCGACAGGGGGAAAAACTGTTTTTT
CASSDVERVHRQGEKLFF
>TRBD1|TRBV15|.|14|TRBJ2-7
TGTGCCACCAGCATTCGGACAGGGACGGACGAGCAGTACTTC
CATSIRTGTDEQYF
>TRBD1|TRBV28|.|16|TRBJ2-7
TGTGCCAGCAGTGTCTCCGTGACAGGGCTTCGTTACGAGCAGTACTTC
CASSVSVTGLRYEQYF
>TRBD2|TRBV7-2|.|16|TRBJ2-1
TGTGCCAGCAGCTTAGTTGCGGGAGGAGGAAACAATGAGCAGTTCTTC
CASSLVAGGGNNEQFF
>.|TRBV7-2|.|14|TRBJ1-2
TGTGCCAGCAGCTTAGAATTGACCTTCTATGGCTACACCTTC
CASSLELTFYGYTF
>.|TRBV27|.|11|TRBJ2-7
TGTGCCAGCAGTGCAGGTTACGAGCAGTACTTC
CASSAGYEQYF
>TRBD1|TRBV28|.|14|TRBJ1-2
TGTGCCAGCAGTTTGCCTTACAGGGGCGGCGGCTACACCTTC
CASSLPYRGGGYTF
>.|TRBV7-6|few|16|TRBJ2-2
TGTGCCAGCAGCTTAGCCCAAGCTTCTATGGCCGGGGAGCTGTTTTTT
CASSLAQASMAGELFF
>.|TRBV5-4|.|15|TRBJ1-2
TGTGCCAGCAGCTTGGGTCCCACAGACCTCTATGGCTACACCTTC
CASSLGPTDLYGYTF
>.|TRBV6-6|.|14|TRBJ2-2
TGTGCCAGCCGGGATAACTCGAACACCGGGGAGCTGTTTTTT
CASRDNSNTGELFF
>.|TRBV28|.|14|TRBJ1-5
TGTGCCAGCAGGCAGGGTTTCGGCAATCAGCCCCAGCATTTT
CASRQGFGNQPQHF
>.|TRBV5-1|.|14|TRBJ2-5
TGCGCCAGCAGCTTGGTGGGCAGGGAAGAGACCCAGTACTTC
CASSLVGREETQYF
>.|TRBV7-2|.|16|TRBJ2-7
TGTGCCAGCACTTTGGATCTGTCCTTTATCTCCTACGAGCAGTACTTC
CASTLDLSFISYEQYF
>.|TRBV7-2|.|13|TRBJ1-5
TGTGCCAGCAGCTTAGTTAGCCTTCAGCCCCAGCATTTT
CASSLVSLQPQHF
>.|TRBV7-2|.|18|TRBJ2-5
TGTGCCAGCAGCTTAGTTTTTCCGGGGGGCAAGCAACAAGAGACCCAGTACTTC
CASSLVFPGGKQQETQYF
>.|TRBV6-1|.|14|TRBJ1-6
TGTGCCAGCAGTGAAAGGGCAGGGAATTCACCCCTCCACTTT
CASSERAGNSPLHF
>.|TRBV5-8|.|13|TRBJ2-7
TGTGCCACCCCCCGACGGAGCGTCTACGAGCAGTACTTC
CATPRRSVYEQYF
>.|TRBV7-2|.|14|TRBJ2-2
TGTGCCAGCAGCGTCGACAAAGCTTCCGGGGAGCTGTTTTTT
CASSVDKASGELFF
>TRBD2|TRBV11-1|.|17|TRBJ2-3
TGTGCCAGCAGCTTAAGAGGCGGGGGGGCCAACACAGATACGCAGTATTTT
CASSLRGGGANTDTQYF
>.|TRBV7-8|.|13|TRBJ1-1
TGTGCCAGCAGCTTAATTTCGAGGACTGAAGCTTTCTTT
CASSLISRTEAFF
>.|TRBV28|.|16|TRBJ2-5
TGTGCCAGCAGTCCCCTATGGGTGGGGAACCAAGAGACCCAGTACTTC
CASSPLWVGNQETQYF
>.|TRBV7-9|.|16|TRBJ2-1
TGTGCCAGCAGCCCACCCAGGGGTTCCTTAAACAATGAGCAGTTCTTC
CASSPPRGSLNNEQFF
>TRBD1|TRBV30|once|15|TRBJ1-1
TGTGCCTGGAGTAACCCGGGACAGGGGAACACTGAAGCTTTCTTT
CAWSNPGQGNTEAFF
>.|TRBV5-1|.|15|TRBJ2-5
TGCGCCAGCAGCCCCCGGGACTTCCCCCAAGAGACCCAGTACTTC
CASSPRDFPQETQYF
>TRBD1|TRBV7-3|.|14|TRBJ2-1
TGTGCCAGCAGCTTACAGGGGGCCGACAATGAGCAGTTCTTC
CASSLQGADNEQFF
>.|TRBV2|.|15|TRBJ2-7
TGTGCCAGCAGTGGTCCCAGCGGCAGCTCCTACGAGCAGTACTTC
CASSGPSGSSYEQYF
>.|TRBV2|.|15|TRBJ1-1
TGTGCCAGCAGTCCTCCGCGGGGTGAGAACACTGAAGCTTTCTTT
CASSPPRGENTEAFF
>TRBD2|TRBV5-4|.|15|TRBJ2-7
TGTGCCAGCAGCTTCGGGACTAGCGGATCCTACGAGCAGTACTTC
CASSFGTSGSYEQYF
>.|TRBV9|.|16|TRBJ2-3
TGTGCCAGCAGCGTAGAAGGGGCTTCTAGCACAGATACGCAGTATTTT
CASSVEGASSTDTQYF
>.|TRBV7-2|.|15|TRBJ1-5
TGTGCCAGCAGCCTCGAGGGTTTCGACAATCAGCCCCAGCATTTT
CASSLEGFDNQPQHF
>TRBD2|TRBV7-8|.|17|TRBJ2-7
TGTGCCAGCAGCAAAACAGGGACTAGCGGGGCGTCCTACGAGCAGTACTTC
CASSKTGTSGASYEQYF
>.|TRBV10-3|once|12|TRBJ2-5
TGTGCCACCCAGCAGGGGCGAGAGACCCAGTACTTC
CATQQGRETQYF
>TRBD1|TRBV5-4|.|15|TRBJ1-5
TGTGCCAGCAGCCCGGGGACAGGGAGGGATCAGCCCCAGCATTTT
CASSPGTGRDQPQHF
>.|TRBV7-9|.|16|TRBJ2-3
TGTGCCAGCAGTTACCTGGGCCGTGCCACCACAGATACGCAGTATTTT
CASSYLGRATTDTQYF
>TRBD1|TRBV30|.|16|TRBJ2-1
TGTGCCTGGAGGGCGAATCCGGGACAGGCAAGGAATGAGCAGTTCTTC
CAWRANPGQARNEQFF
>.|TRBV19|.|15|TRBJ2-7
TGTGCCAGTACCCCCGAGGTGGGAGTCGTTTACGAGCAGTACTTC
CASTPEVGVVYEQYF
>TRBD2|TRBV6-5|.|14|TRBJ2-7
TGTGCCAGCACGGGACTAGCGGGGTCCTACGAGCAGTACTTC
CASTGLAGSYEQYF
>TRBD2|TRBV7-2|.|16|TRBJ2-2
TGTGCCAGCAGCCTCACTAGCGGGAGAGGAACCGGGGAGCTGTTTTTT
CASSLTSGRGTGELFF
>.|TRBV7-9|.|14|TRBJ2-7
TGTGCCAGCAGCTTAGAAAGGAGGGGTACTGAGCAGTACTTC
CASSLERRGTEQYF
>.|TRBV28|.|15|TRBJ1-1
TGTGCCAGCAGGCACGACTCACAGGGTTTCACTGAAGCTTTCTTT
CASRHDSQGFTEAFF
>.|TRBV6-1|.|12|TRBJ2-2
TGTGCCAGCAAGGCAGGGGCCGGGGAGCTGTTTTTT
CASKAGAGELFF
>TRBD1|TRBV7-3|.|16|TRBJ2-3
TGTGCCAGCAGCCCCGGGACAGGGCTTAGCACAGATACGCAGTATTTT
CASSPGTGLSTDTQYF
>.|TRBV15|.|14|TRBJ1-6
TGTGCCACCAGCAGAGATGGTAACAATTCACCCCTCCACTTT
CATSRDGNNSPLHF
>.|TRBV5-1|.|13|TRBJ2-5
TGCGCCAGCAGCCTAATCGCCCAAGAGACCCAGTACTTC
CASSLIAQETQYF
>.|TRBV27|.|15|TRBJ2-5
TGTGCCAGCAGCAGGACTGGGGGAGTTGGAGAGACCCAGTACTTC
CASSRTGGVGETQYF